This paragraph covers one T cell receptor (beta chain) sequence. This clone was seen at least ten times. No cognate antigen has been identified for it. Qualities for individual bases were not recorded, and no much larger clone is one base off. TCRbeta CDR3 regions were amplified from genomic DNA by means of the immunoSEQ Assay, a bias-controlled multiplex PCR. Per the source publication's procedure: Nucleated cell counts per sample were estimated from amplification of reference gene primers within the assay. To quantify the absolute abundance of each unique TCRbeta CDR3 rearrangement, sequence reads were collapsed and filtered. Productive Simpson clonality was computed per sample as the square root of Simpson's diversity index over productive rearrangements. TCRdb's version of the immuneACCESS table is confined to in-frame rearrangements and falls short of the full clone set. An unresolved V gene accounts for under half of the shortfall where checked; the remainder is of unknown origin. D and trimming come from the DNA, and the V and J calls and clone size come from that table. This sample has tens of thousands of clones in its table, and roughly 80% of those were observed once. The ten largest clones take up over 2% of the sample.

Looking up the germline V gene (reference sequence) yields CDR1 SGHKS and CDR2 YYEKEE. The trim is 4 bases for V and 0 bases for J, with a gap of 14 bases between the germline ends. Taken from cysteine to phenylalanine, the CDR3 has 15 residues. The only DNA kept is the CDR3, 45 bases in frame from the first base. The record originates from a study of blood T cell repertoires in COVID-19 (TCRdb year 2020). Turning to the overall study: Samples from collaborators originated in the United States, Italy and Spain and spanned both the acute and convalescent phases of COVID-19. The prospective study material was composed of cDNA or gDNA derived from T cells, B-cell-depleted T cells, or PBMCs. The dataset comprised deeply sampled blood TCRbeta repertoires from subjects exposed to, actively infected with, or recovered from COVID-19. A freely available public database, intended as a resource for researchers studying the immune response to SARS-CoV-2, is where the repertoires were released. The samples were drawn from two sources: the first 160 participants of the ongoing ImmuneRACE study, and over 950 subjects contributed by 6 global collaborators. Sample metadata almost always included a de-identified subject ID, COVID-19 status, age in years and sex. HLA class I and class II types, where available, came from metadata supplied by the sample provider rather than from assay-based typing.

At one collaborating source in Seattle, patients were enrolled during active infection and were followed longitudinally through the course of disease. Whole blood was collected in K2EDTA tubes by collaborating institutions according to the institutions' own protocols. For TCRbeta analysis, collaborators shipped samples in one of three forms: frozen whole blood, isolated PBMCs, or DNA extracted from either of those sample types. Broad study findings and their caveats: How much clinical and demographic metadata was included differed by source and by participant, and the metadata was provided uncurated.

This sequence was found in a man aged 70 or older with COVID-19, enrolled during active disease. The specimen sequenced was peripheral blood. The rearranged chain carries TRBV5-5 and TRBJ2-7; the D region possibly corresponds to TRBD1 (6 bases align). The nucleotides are TGTGCCAGCAGCCCGCCGGGACACCACTCCTACGAGCAGTACTTC. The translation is CASSPPGHHSYEQYF.